This paragraph reports one T cell receptor (beta chain). Antigen specificity is unknown. The data stem from a study of T cells in Graves' hyperthyroidism and ophthalmopathy. Findings of the study overall: Most clonotypes expanded in the thyroid (above 0.001) were also present in blood.

The germline gives CDR1 MNHNS, CDR2 SASEGT. This CDR3 has 15 amino acids. V was clipped by 2 bases and J by 5 bases; unmatched bases: 7. The source material, RNA transcripts, was used to amplify TCR beta CDR3 regions. Researchers ran a first-round RT-PCR on the TCR CDR3 using the HTBI primer set. TCRdb re-called the multiplex PCR reads through MiXCR, storing one row per CDR3 protein. The sample lists under 450,000 distinct CDR3 sequences, 15% to 18% occurring once. The rearrangement uses TRBV6-1 and TRBJ2-7; TRBD2 aligns across 9 bases. The TCR originated in a young woman with Graves' hyperthyroidism. Material: blood. CDR3 DNA sequence: TGTGCCAGCAGTGAAATCGGCGGGAGGGGCGACGAGCAGTACTTC. The encoded protein is CASSEIGGRGDEQYF.